The 12 T cell receptor beta chains below all came from one sample that was sequenced in a study of T cells in Graves' hyperthyroidism and ophthalmopathy. What was amplified from RNA transcripts were TCR beta CDR3 regions. The HTBI primer set was used in a first-round RT-PCR of the TCR CDR3. TCRdb ran MiXCR on the multiplex PCR reads and lists one entry per CDR3 protein. This sample has 600,000 to 800,000 distinct CDR3 sequences, with 30% to 40% found just once. The sequenced sample was blood. The receptor source for this set is a woman aged 40 to 50 with Graves' hyperthyroidism.

This clonotype was counted many times. J is TRBJ2-7 and V is TRBV5-4; TRBD2 is a possible D gene (5 bases). The CDR3 has 14 amino acids. Germline CDR1 and CDR2: SGHNT and YYREEE (reference sequence). V dropped 0 bases and J dropped 3 bases, with 10 bases sitting between them. CDR3 amino acids: CASSLVPGNYEQYF. Here the CDR3 DNA reads TGTGCCAGCAGCTTGGTTCCGGGGAACTACGAGCAGTACTTC.

In this sample, this clonotype turned up many times. V and J are TRBV9 and TRBJ1-1, with 8 bases lining up with TRBD1. CDR3 length equals 14 residues. Germline CDR1 and CDR2: SGDLS and YYNGEE. V shed 4 bases and J 6 bases; nucleotides not matched to a gene: 8. The CDR3 is CASSLRPGQAEAFF. CDR3 in DNA: TGTGCCAGCAGCTTACGACCGGGACAGGCTGAAGCTTTCTTT.

The chain recombines TRBV10-3 with TRBJ2-5; 9 bases are a match to TRBD2. Trimming took 2 bases from V and 3 from J; bases not matched to a gene: 4. Germline assignment: CDR1 ENHRY and CDR2 SYGVKD. The CDR3 spans 15 residues. The DNA for the CDR3 is TGTGCCATCAGTGAGGGGCTAGCGGGGAAAGAGACCCAGTACTTC. Its translation is CAISEGLAGKETQYF.

This chain links TRBV5-1 with TRBJ2-2; tentative D call: TRBD1 (5 bases). Germline values: CDR1 SGHRS, CDR2 YFSETQ. V gave up 7 bases and J gave up 2 bases, with 9 bases separating them. The CDR3 consists of 13 residues. The DNA for the CDR3 is TGCGCCAGCGAGCAGGGTAACACCGGGGAGCTGTTTTTT. This encodes CASEQGNTGELFF.

The rearrangement joins TRBV4-3 to TRBJ1-1, with 8 positions matching TRBD1. The CDR3 has 15 amino acids. From germline, CDR1 is LGHNA and CDR2 YSLEER. V shed 4 bases and J 1 base; nucleotides not matched to a gene: 5. Here the CDR3 DNA reads TGCGCCAGCAGCCCGGGACAGGCGGCGAACACTGAAGCTTTCTTT. Translated, it gives CASSPGQAANTEAFF.

V usage is TRBV25-1 and J usage is TRBJ2-3; D uncertain. This CDR3 has 12 residues. Germline V gene sequence: CDR1 MGHDK, CDR2 SYGVNS. V was trimmed by 8 bases and J by 0 bases, leaving 6 bases between them. For the CDR3, the DNA is TGTGCCAGCGGATTTAGCACAGATACGCAGTATTTT. Protein product: CASGFSTDTQYF.

V and J are TRBV29-1 and TRBJ1-1; D is uncertain. Germline V gene sequence: CDR1 SQVTM, CDR2 ANQGSEA. CDR3 size: 13 residues. Trimming cost V 7 bases and J 3 bases, with 15 bases left between them. The CDR3 coding sequence is TGCAGCGCTACACAGACGCGGCACACTGAAGCTTTCTTT. Protein product: CSATQTRHTEAFF.

This clonotype occurred many times. This chain uses TRBV24-1 with TRBJ2-5; D may be TRBD2 (6 bases). Germline values: CDR1 KGHDR, CDR2 SFDVKD. This CDR3 region has 17 residues. V dropped 3 bases and J dropped 5 bases, with 21 bases sitting between them. Here the CDR3 DNA reads TGTGCCACCAGTGATGCCACCGGGACTCCTGACGGGGAGACCCAGTACTTC. Protein sequence: CATSDATGTPDGETQYF.

This clonotype came up many times. The J gene is TRBJ1-5, the V gene TRBV7-2, with D perhaps matching TRBD1 (5 bases). CDR1 is SGHTA, CDR2 FQGNSA, per germline. The CDR3 covers 17 residues. V dropped 3 bases and J dropped 5 bases, with 20 bases sitting between them. This CDR3 is CASSLRGLAGRDQPQHF. The CDR3, as DNA: TGTGCCAGCAGCTTGCGTGGGTTAGCGGGGCGAGATCAGCCCCAGCATTTT.

The chain recombines TRBV5-6 with TRBJ1-2, with D unresolved. Germline CDR1 reads SGHDT; CDR2 reads YYEEEE. V dropped 2 bases and J dropped 6 bases, with 8 bases sitting between them. The CDR3 is made up of 12 amino acids. The CDR3: CASSLSDNGYTF. The CDR3, as DNA: TGTGCCAGCAGCTTATCCGATAATGGCTACACCTTC.

The chain links TRBV19 to TRBJ2-2; D may be TRBD1 (6 bases). Trimming cost V 6 bases and J 4 bases, with 21 bases left between them. CDR3 length: 17 residues. Germline V gene sequence: CDR1 LNHDA, CDR2 SQIVND (reference sequence). The CDR3 coding sequence is TGTGCCAGTAGCCATGCTGGCAGGGGCTATTTCACCGGGGAGCTGTTTTTT. Protein product: CASSHAGRGYFTGELFF.

This clonotype appeared many times. This chain connects TRBV10-3 to TRBJ1-2, with 7 bases fitting TRBD1. Germline CDR1 reads ENHRY; CDR2 reads SYGVKD. Losses at the gene ends were 4 bases for V and 6 bases for J; bases not matched to a gene: 17. This CDR3 comprises 17 residues. DNA of the CDR3: TGTGCCATCAGTGGGGGGACAGCTTCCCCCCTTCGGGATGGCTACACCTTC. Translating gives CAISGGTASPLRDGYTF.